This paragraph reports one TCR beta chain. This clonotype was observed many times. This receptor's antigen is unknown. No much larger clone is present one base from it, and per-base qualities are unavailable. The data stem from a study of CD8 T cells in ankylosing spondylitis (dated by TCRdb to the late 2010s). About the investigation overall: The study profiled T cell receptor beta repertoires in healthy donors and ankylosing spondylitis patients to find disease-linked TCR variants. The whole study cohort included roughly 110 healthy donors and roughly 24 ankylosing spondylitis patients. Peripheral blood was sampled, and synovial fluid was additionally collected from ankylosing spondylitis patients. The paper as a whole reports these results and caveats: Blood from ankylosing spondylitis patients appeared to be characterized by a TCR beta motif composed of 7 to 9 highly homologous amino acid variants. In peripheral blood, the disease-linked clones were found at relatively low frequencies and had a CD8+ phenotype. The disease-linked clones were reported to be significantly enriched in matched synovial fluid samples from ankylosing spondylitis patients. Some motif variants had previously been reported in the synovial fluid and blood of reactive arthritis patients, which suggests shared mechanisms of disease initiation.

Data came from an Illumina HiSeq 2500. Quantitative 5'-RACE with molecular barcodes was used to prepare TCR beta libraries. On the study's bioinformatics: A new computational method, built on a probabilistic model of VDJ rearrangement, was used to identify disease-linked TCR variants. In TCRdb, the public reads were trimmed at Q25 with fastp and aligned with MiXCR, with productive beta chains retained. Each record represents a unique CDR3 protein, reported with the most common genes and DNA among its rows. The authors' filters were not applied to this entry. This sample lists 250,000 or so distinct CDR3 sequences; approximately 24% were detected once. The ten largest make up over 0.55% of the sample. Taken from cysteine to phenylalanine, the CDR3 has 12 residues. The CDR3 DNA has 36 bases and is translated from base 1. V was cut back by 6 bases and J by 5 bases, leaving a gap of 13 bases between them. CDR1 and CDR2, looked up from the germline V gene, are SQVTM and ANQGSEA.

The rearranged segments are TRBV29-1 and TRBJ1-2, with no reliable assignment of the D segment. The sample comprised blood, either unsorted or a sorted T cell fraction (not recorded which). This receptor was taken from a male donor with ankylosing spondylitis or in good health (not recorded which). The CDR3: CSVFSVEYGYTF. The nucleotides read TGCAGCGTGTTCAGCGTCGAGTATGGCTACACCTTC.